This TCR beta chain stems from a study of shared clonotypes between healthy human individuals. Naive CD8 isolation took CD45RO-negative cells positively selected for CCR7 and excluded terminally differentiated effector memory CD45RA+ cells. Using immunoSEQ multiplex PCR, the repertoire was profiled, and TCRdb retains in-frame clones only, with some absent. The table shows about 2.1 million clones, with 90% to 95% occurring only once. With 3 bases removed from V and 1 base from J, the gap between germline ends came to 18 bases. Germline CDR1 MGHRA, CDR2 YSYEKL. This CDR3 is 17 amino acids long. The V call is TRBV4-1, the J call TRBJ1-1, with D possibly matching TRBD1 (5 bases). Sequencing input: naive CD8+ T cells from PBMCs. This TCR came from a man between 18 and 29 years old in good health. Some clones in this sample may be carry-over from other donors' samples. The CDR3: CASSHSGTSLGNTEAFF. CDR3 sequence (DNA): TGCGCCAGCAGCCACTCCGGGACCTCTTTGGGGAACACTGAAGCTTTCTTT.